This TCR beta chain was sequenced during a study of T cell responses to AZD1222 COVID-19 vaccine (dated by TCRdb to about 2021). In terms of the full investigation: AZD1222 recipients with second doses at about 4 weeks or about 12 weeks were pooled, because spike-specific TCR depth and breadth did not differ between schedules. A total of just over 230 trial participants underwent TCR sequencing, of whom about 210 had received two doses of AZD1222 and about 25 had received two doses of the MenACWY control vaccine. Trial participants were enrolled by age into 18-55, 56-69 and 70-plus year subgroups, with about 150, 27 and 61 TCR-sequenced participants respectively.

Comment on this clone: The specificity of this receptor is unknown. No base quality information exists; no much larger clone differs at one position.

Read against the paper, the sample's time point label means: baseline before first vaccination. The vaccinee samples were drawn from two UK trials, COV001 and COV002, one of which was a single-blind randomized controlled phase 2/3 trial testing AZD1222 (ChAdOx1 nCoV-19) in healthy adults. Trial participant PBMC samples were collected at day 0 and day 28 after the second dose for TCRbeta chain sequencing. The full study reports these points: In the small 56-69-year group, the increase in depth fell short of significance, most likely because of low power. Reportedly, close to half of the unique spike-specific TCRs recognized epitopes lying outside the regions that are mutated in the B.1.351 and B.1.1.7 variants. Only a handful of AZD1222 recipients were SARS-CoV-2 seropositive at baseline, limiting conclusions about previously exposed vaccinees. Because no samples from the day 14 peak response were available, repertoires could be characterized only after the peak T cell response. Spike-specific TCR breadth and depth rose significantly after two AZD1222 doses compared with day 0 and with MenACWY recipients. Participants were mostly white British and included more females than males, and it was suggested by the authors that clonal diversity may have been underestimated. CD4 TCRs associated with the vaccine covered the entire spike protein, and the dominant responses were in regions 160-218 and 743-854.

The CDR3, cysteine through phenylalanine, is 15 amino acids long. Only the CDR3 portion is preserved as DNA: 45 bases, with reading frame beginning at the first base. The germline ends are 12 bases apart after V is trimmed by 0 bases and J by 6 bases. Sequences MDHEN (CDR1) and SYDVKM (CDR2) are obtained from the germline V gene. The CDR3 regions of human TCRbeta chains were analyzed by immunosequencing. In the source study's methods: TCRs in the repertoires were compared against a reference library of SARS-CoV-2-specific TCRs that had been generated with the MIRA antigen-specificity platform. Breadth was defined as the fraction of unique TCRs that were SARS-CoV-2-associated. Depth was defined as the fraction of total T cells that were SARS-CoV-2-associated. Using the MIRA data, every spike-specific TCR was mapped to the spike region that the TCR reacted to and assigned to either a CD4 or a CD8 class. Log10-transformed breadth and depth values were compared by one-way ANOVA with Sidak's multiple comparisons tests. Sourced from immuneACCESS, this table was stored by TCRdb with only in-frame sequences that have V and J called. A share of the clones is absent; for the studies checked, an unresolved V gene accounts for under half, and the remainder has no known explanation. That table supplies the V and J calls and clone size; D and trimming were determined from the DNA. This sample holds 83,000 or so clones; around 88% were observed only once. About 8.7% of the sample lies in the top ten.

The source of this sequence is an adult in good health. Specimen: peripheral blood, collected on day 0 of AZD1222 vaccination. The V and J segments used are TRBV28 and TRBJ2-1; the D gene is possibly TRBD2, with 6 bases matching. The sequence in DNA is TGTGCCAGCAGTTTATGGGGGGGAAAGGGCAATGAGCAGTTCTTC. Its translation is CASSLWGGKGNEQFF.